The 31 T cell receptor beta chains reported below all come from one sample, sequenced in a study of identical twins (dated by TCRdb to 2016 to 2018). To prepare the library, 5' RACE was applied. The sequencer was an Illumina HiSeq 2000. The public reads were run again by TCRdb, first through fastp at Q25 and then through MiXCR, and only productive beta chains were kept. Each entry merges the rows of one CDR3 protein and shows their most common DNA and genes. Within this sample are about 240,000 distinct CDR3 sequences, with roughly a tenth of them counted one time only. The top ten clonotypes cover 8% to 10% of the sample. Material for sequencing was memory T cells sorted from blood. The sample's cell subset or site label, in plain terms: CD45RO+ enriched T cells. The receptors originated from a man aged 45-65 years in good health.

The chain carries TRBV6-1 and TRBJ1-2; D call uncertain. The CDR3 is 13 amino acids. V was shortened by 0 bases and J by 4 bases, with 6 bases between the two germline ends. In germline, CDR1 is MNHNS, CDR2 SASEGT. The CDR3 protein is CASSEAVPYGYTF. CDR3 bases: TGTGCCAGCAGTGAAGCAGTACCCTATGGCTACACCTTC.

This clonotype was observed many times. The J gene is TRBJ2-2, the V gene TRBV7-9; 8 nucleotides line up with TRBD2. V lost 5 bases, J lost 2 bases, and 4 bases stayed unmatched. The CDR3 is made up of 15 amino acids. Looked up from germline, CDR1 is SEHNR and CDR2 is FQNEAQ (reference sequence). CDR3 loop: CASSPTSVNTGELFF. The DNA for the CDR3 is TGTGCCAGCAGCCCGACTAGCGTTAACACCGGGGAGCTGTTTTTT. The complete variable domain, with remaining parts taken from reference TRBV7-9 and TRBJ2-2, reads DTGVSQNPRHKITKRGQNVTFRCDPISEHNRLYWYRQTLGQGPEFLTYFQNEAQLEKSRLLSDRFSAERPKGSFSTLEIQRTEQGDSAMYLCASSPTSVNTGELFFGEGSRLTVL.

This clonotype was counted at least ten times. The chain couples TRBV20-1 to TRBJ1-1; TRBD1 is a possible D gene (6 bases). Germline V gives CDR1 DFQATT, CDR2 SNEGSKA (reference sequence). The CDR3 spans 16 residues. Trimming shortened V by 0 bases and J by 4 bases, and 18 bases separated the two germline ends. Written as DNA, the CDR3 is TGCAGTGCTAGAGATGGTTTTGGGGGGCAGAGCACTGAAGCTTTCTTT. It encodes CSARDGFGGQSTEAFF.

This clonotype has only a few counts. A junction boundary mismatches the germline segment, possibly from a read error. The chain combines TRBV7-2 with TRBJ2-1; D is perhaps TRBD2 (6 bases). The V gene's germline CDR1 is SGHTA and CDR2 FQGNSA. The CDR3 is 13 amino acids. CDR3 sequence: CASSLEGGNDAGF. For the CDR3, the DNA is TGTGCCAGCAGCTTAGAGGGCGGGAACGATGCGGGCTTC.

This clonotype was counted many times. The V call is TRBV6-6, the J call TRBJ1-5; D possibly corresponds to TRBD1 (6 bases). Per germline, CDR1 MNHNY and CDR2 SVGAGI (reference sequence). The ends were cut back, 8 bases at V and 1 base at J, with 9 bases in the middle. There are 13 residues in the CDR3. CDR3 nucleotides: TGTGCCAGCCACAGGGAAAGCAATCAGCCCCAGCATTTT. This sequence encodes CASHRESNQPQHF.

This clonotype was seen many times. The chain recombines TRBV7-8 with TRBJ1-6, with TRBD1 identical over 7 bases. CDR3 length: 17 residues. Germline-derived CDR1 and CDR2 are SGHVS and FQNEAQ. V lost 1 base, J lost 6 bases, and 9 bases stayed unmatched. CDR3 sequence (DNA): TGTGCCAGCAGCTTAGTCGTTGCAACAGGGGTTAATTCACCCCTCCACTTT. Translation gives CASSLVVATGVNSPLHF.

The chain combines TRBV6-1 with TRBJ1-2, with D unclear. Germline values: CDR1 MNHNS, CDR2 SASEGT. V was pared by 6 bases and J by 1 base, with 15 bases between. The CDR3 is 15 amino acids. In DNA form, the CDR3 reads TGTGCCAGCAGGAGCAGTCCGGGGTATAACTATGGCTACACCTTC. Translating gives CASRSSPGYNYGYTF.

A remark on this clonotype: Possible read error: a much larger clone is one base away. This rearrangement joins TRBV19 to TRBJ2-3; D ambiguous. Germline V gene sequence: CDR1 LNHDA, CDR2 SQIVND (reference sequence). The V and J ends lost 10 bases and 8 bases respectively, with 13 bases between them. This CDR3 comprises 11 residues. The CDR3 coding sequence is TGTGCCACGCAGGACCGAGCTACGCAGTATTTT. Encoded protein: CATQDRATQYF.

Ten or more counts support this clonotype. The chain joins TRBV7-2 to TRBJ1-2, with 10 bases lining up with TRBD1. Per the germline V gene, CDR1 is SGHTA and CDR2 is FQGNSA. V gave up 5 bases and J gave up 4 bases; unmatched junction bases: 10. The CDR3 runs 16 residues. The CDR3 here is CASSNTRTGGTYGYTF. The DNA of the CDR3 is TGTGCCAGCAGCAACACCCGGACAGGGGGAACCTATGGCTACACCTTC. Drawing the rest from reference TRBV7-2 and TRBJ1-2, the complete variable domain is GAGVSQSPSNKVTEKGKDVELRCDPISGHTALYWYRQSLGQGLEFLIYFQGNSAPDKSGLPSDRFSAERTGGSVSTLTIQRTQQEDSAVYLCASSNTRTGGTYGYTFGSGTRLTVV.

This chain uses TRBV7-7 with TRBJ2-3; TRBD2 agrees at 8 bases. V dropped 5 bases and J dropped 3; count of bases not matched to a gene: 13. Germline V lookup: CDR1 SSHAT, CDR2 FNYEAQ (reference sequence). The CDR3 covers 17 residues. The DNA for the CDR3 is TGTGCCAGCAGCCCCGTCCCGGGACTAGTGGAGACAGATACGCAGTATTTT. Its translation: CASSPVPGLVETDTQYF.

This clonotype appeared a few times. The chain couples TRBV5-1 to TRBJ2-4; a weak D match, TRBD1 (6 bases). Germline CDR1 and CDR2: SGHRS and YFSETQ. The V gene lost 0 bases and the J gene lost 1 base, with 8 bases spanning the gap. There are 15 residues in the CDR3. CDR3 nucleotide sequence: TGCGCCAGCAGCTTGGCCCAGGGGGCCAAAAACATTCAGTACTTC. Its protein is CASSLAQGAKNIQYF.

This clonotype showed up many times. The J gene is TRBJ2-5, the V gene TRBV5-1, with TRBD2 as a possible D gene (6 bases). V was trimmed by 0 bases and J by 4 bases, leaving 7 bases between them. CDR1 SGHRS and CDR2 YFSETQ come from the germline V gene. The CDR3 runs 13 residues. CDR3 nucleotide sequence: TGCGCCAGCAGCTTGGCCGGGGGAGAGACCCAGTACTTC. This codes for CASSLAGGETQYF.

This clonotype was detected a few times. The V call is TRBV6-6, the J call TRBJ1-2; D not resolved. CDR3 length equals 13 residues. With 2 bases removed from V and 8 bases from J, the gap between germline ends came to 12 bases. CDR1 is MNHNY and CDR2 is SVGAGI in the germline V gene (reference sequence). The CDR3 nucleotides read TGTGCCAGCAGTTACACCGAAGAAGGGGGCTACACCTTC. Protein: CASSYTEEGGYTF.

This clonotype appeared many times. The chain combines TRBV7-2 with TRBJ2-4, with D perhaps matching TRBD1 (6 bases). Germline V gene sequence: CDR1 SGHTA, CDR2 FQGNSA. The CDR3 runs to 14 residues. Deletions cut 2 bases from V and 4 bases from J, with 9 bases between. The CDR3 spells CASSLRTEKNIQYF. In nucleotides, the CDR3 is TGTGCCAGCAGCTTACGGACAGAAAAAAACATTCAGTACTTC. The full variable domain, completed using reference TRBV7-2 and TRBJ2-4, is GAGVSQSPSNKVTEKGKDVELRCDPISGHTALYWYRQSLGQGLEFLIYFQGNSAPDKSGLPSDRFSAERTGGSVSTLTIQRTQQEDSAVYLCASSLRTEKNIQYFGAGTRLSVL.

This chain uses TRBV11-1 with TRBJ2-7, with D possibly called TRBD1 or TRBD2 (5 bases each). The CDR3 spans 12 residues. Germline loops: CDR1 SGHAT, CDR2 FQDESV (reference sequence). With 1 base removed from V and 13 bases from J, the gap between germline ends came to 14 bases. The CDR3 loop is CASSLGDGTAYF. In DNA form, the CDR3 reads TGTGCCAGCAGCTTAGGGGACGGGACGGCATACTTC.

This clonotype appeared many times. The J gene is TRBJ1-4, the V gene TRBV11-2; perhaps TRBD1 as D (6 bases). The CDR3 contains 16 residues. V lost 6 bases and J lost 0, with 14 bases in between. Germline values: CDR1 SGHAT, CDR2 FQNNGV. The CDR3 region is CASRQGPLATNEKLFF. CDR3 bases: TGTGCCAGCAGACAGGGACCGCTAGCAACTAATGAAAAACTGTTTTTT.

In this sample, this clonotype turned up many times. V and J are TRBV7-2 and TRBJ2-5, with 11 bases aligning to TRBD2. The germline V gene encodes CDR1 SGHTA and CDR2 FQGNSA. CDR3 length equals 15 residues. The ends lost 7 bases at V and 5 bases at J; junction bases unmatched: 9. CDR3 sequence (DNA): TGTGCCAGCAAGCGACTAGCGGGGAGGGATGAGACCCAGTACTTC. This translates into CASKRLAGRDETQYF.

This chain links TRBV6-1 with TRBJ2-1, with TRBD1 identical over 7 bases. V dropped 2 bases and J dropped 7; count of bases not matched to a gene: 8. CDR1 is MNHNS, CDR2 SASEGT, per germline. There are 15 residues in the CDR3. The CDR3 reads CASSERQGGWNEQFF. The DNA for the CDR3 is TGTGCCAGCAGTGAAAGACAGGGCGGTTGGAATGAGCAGTTCTTC.

This clonotype was seen at least ten times. The chain is built from TRBV3-1 and TRBJ1-1, with D possibly TRBD1 on 5 matching bases. V dropped 3 bases and J dropped 4 bases, with 9 bases sitting between them. CDR3 length: 13 residues. Germline loops: CDR1 LGHDT, CDR2 YNNKEL (reference sequence). CDR3 in amino acids: CASSHPGFTEAFF. For the CDR3, the DNA is TGTGCCAGCAGCCACCCAGGGTTCACTGAAGCTTTCTTT.

This clonotype was observed a handful of times. This chain connects TRBV3-1 to TRBJ2-5; 9 nucleotides match TRBD2. The CDR3 extends over 16 amino acids. With 4 bases clipped from V and 4 bases from J, the junction kept 10 bases outside the gene matches. The V gene's germline CDR1 is LGHDT and CDR2 YNNKEL (reference sequence). The CDR3 loop reads CASSPPSRGGAETQYF. CDR3 coding DNA: TGTGCCAGCAGCCCGCCCTCTCGCGGGGGGGCAGAGACCCAGTACTTC.

This clonotype was observed a few times. The chain joins TRBV19 to TRBJ1-5; D not resolved. Germline CDR1 and CDR2: LNHDA and SQIVND (reference sequence). The CDR3 extends over 14 amino acids. The V end was cut by 7 bases, the J end by 0 bases, with 10 bases between. The CDR3 nucleotides read TGTGCCAGTAAGGACGGATATAGCAATCAGCCCCAGCATTTT. The encoded protein is CASKDGYSNQPQHF.

This clonotype was seen ten or more times. This chain connects TRBV9 to TRBJ2-5; D gene unclear. The CDR3 covers 14 residues. Germline V gene lookup returns CDR1 SGDLS and CDR2 YYNGEE. V lost 0 bases, J lost 7 bases, and 13 bases lay in between. Here the CDR3 reads CASSVDPGLRTQYF. The CDR3 DNA sequence: TGTGCCAGCAGCGTAGATCCGGGTCTGAGGACCCAGTACTTC.

Only a few counts were recorded for this clonotype. The chain uses TRBV12-3 or TRBV12-4 and TRBJ2-1, with 16 nucleotides matching TRBD2. V was pared by 1 base and J by 7 bases, with 4 bases of the junction left unmatched. This CDR3 is 17 amino acids long. DNA for the CDR3: TGTGCCAGCAGTTTAGAGGGACTAGCGGGGGGGGGGAATGAGCAGTTCTTC. This gives the protein CASSLEGLAGGGNEQFF.

This clonotype turned up a few times. The chain links TRBV6-2 or TRBV6-3 to TRBJ1-5, with 7 bases aligning to TRBD1. V lost 11 bases to trimming and J lost 6 bases; unmatched junction nucleotides: 10. CDR1 is MNHEY and CDR2 is SVGEGT in the germline V gene. This CDR3 comprises 13 residues. The CDR3 sequence is CAARGHGSQPQHF. Written as DNA, the CDR3 is TGTGCCGCGAGGGGGCATGGGAGTCAGCCCCAGCATTTT.

The chain links TRBV18 to TRBJ1-1; a weak D match, TRBD1 (5 bases). V was pared by 1 base and J by 1 base, with 13 bases between. This CDR3 region has 16 residues. Germline assignment: CDR1 KGHSH and CDR2 LQKENI. The CDR3, as DNA: TGTGCCAGCTCACCACGTCAGGGCTCCTCGAACACTGAAGCTTTCTTT. The encoded protein is CASSPRQGSSNTEAFF.

This clonotype was observed at least ten times. The V call is TRBV11-2, the J call TRBJ1-2, with a weak D call TRBD1 (5 bases). CDR1 and CDR2 from the germline V gene are SGHAT and FQNNGV. The CDR3 runs to 14 residues. V was pared by 5 bases and J by 4 bases, with 14 bases between. The chain's CDR3 is CASSIGTQAYGYTF. The CDR3 DNA sequence: TGTGCCAGCAGCATCGGGACCCAAGCCTATGGCTACACCTTC.

This clonotype showed up just a few times. The V call is TRBV7-3, the J call TRBJ2-2; D unresolved. Germline CDR1 SGHTA, CDR2 FQGTGA. V lost 5 bases and J 2 bases, leaving 9 bases between the germline ends. This CDR3 contains 14 residues. The CDR3: CASSSRLNTGELFF. CDR3 bases: TGTGCCAGCAGCAGCCGCTTAAACACCGGGGAGCTGTTTTTT.

This clonotype was observed many times. The V call is TRBV6-6, the J call TRBJ1-2; 7 bases match TRBD1. V shed 2 bases, J shed 8 bases, and the junction held 2 bases outside the gene matches. The CDR3 is made up of 12 amino acids. Germline CDR1 is MNHNY and CDR2 is SVGAGI (reference sequence). CDR3 region: CASSYRTGGYTF. In DNA form, the CDR3 reads TGTGCCAGCAGTTACCGGACAGGAGGCTACACCTTC.

This clonotype has a handful of counts. The chain uses TRBV20-1 and TRBJ2-7; D gene unclear. V was clipped by 4 bases and J by 2 bases, with 12 bases between them. CDR1 is DFQATT and CDR2 is SNEGSKA in the germline V gene (reference sequence). There are 13 residues in the CDR3. Here the CDR3 reads CSANSGNAYEQYF. The CDR3 coding sequence is TGCAGTGCTAATTCGGGCAACGCCTACGAGCAGTACTTC.

Many counts were recorded for this clonotype. The CDR3 DNA is TGTGCCAGCAGTCCCGGGACAGTACTCTACAATGAGCAGTTCTTC. It encodes CASSPGTVLYNEQFF. The V call is TRBV11-2, the J call TRBJ2-1, with 7 bases identical to TRBD1. Germline lookup yields CDR1 SGHAT and CDR2 FQNNGV. V was pared by 6 bases and J by 3 bases, with 8 bases of the junction left unmatched. The CDR3 consists of 15 residues.

This clonotype was seen at least ten times. This chain links TRBV4-1 with TRBJ2-2; no definite D call. Trimming took 0 bases from V and 5 from J, leaving 13 bases between them. Per germline, CDR1 MGHRA and CDR2 YSYEKL. This CDR3 region has 16 residues. The CDR3 sequence: CASSQDGSRRTGELFF. The CDR3 DNA follows: TGCGCCAGCAGCCAAGATGGTTCTCGACGGACCGGGGAGCTGTTTTTT.